Following are 25 T cell receptor beta chains from one sample sequenced in a study of CD8+ T cells in alopecia areata. Extraction and reverse transcription of RNA yielded cDNA as the sequencing template. Some clones are missing from TCRdb's copy, which holds only in-frame ones; the method was immunoSEQ multiplex PCR. Of about 110,000 clones listed, approximately 61% are singletons. Sequences were obtained from NKG2D-low CD8+ T cells sorted from blood. The receptors derive from a human donor with alopecia areata.

The V call is TRBV7-9, the J call TRBJ1-2; 7 bases map to TRBD1. Trimming took 5 bases from V and 5 from J; bases not matched to a gene: 11. The CDR3 is 15 residues long. CDR1 is SEHNR and CDR2 is FQNEAQ in the germline V gene (reference sequence). CDR3 in DNA: TGTGCCAGCAGCCTAGGACAGGACCTCCTTTATGGCTACACCTTC. Its protein product is CASSLGQDLLYGYTF.

The V call is TRBV6-1, the J call TRBJ2-7; D not resolved. In germline, CDR1 is MNHNS, CDR2 SASEGT. This CDR3 contains 11 residues. The germline V and J ends were trimmed by 11 bases and 6 bases, with 14 bases remaining between them. The CDR3 nucleotides read TGTGCCGGCGAGGAAGGGCCCGAGCAGTACTTC. This sequence encodes CAGEEGPEQYF.

V usage is TRBV7-9 and J usage is TRBJ1-1, with a weak D call TRBD1 (5 bases). The germline gives CDR1 SEHNR, CDR2 FQNEAQ (reference sequence). The CDR3 is 13 amino acids. The ends were cut back, 5 bases at V and 4 bases at J, with 11 bases in the middle. CDR3 in amino acids: CASSPGAATEAFF. The CDR3 bases are TGTGCCAGCAGCCCTGGGGCGGCCACTGAAGCTTTCTTT.

As for this clone: One junction end disagrees with the germline gene, perhaps due to a read error. The rearrangement uses TRBV4-1 and TRBJ2-3, with no clear D. The CDR3 loop spans 15 amino acids. The germline gives CDR1 MGHRA, CDR2 YSYEKL. The chain's CDR3 is CASSRWTELTDTQYF. The CDR3 coding sequence is TGTGCCAGCAGTCGATGGACCGAACTCACAGATACGCAGTATTTT.

The chain uses TRBV27 and TRBJ1-2; a weak D match, TRBD1 (6 bases). The CDR3 has 14 residues. The ends were cut back, 6 bases at V and 4 bases at J, with 15 bases in the middle. Germline CDR1 reads MNHEY; CDR2 reads SMNVEV (reference sequence). CDR3 nucleotides: TGTGCCAGCAGAGAGACAGGAGCTTTCTATGGCTACACCTTC. The encoded protein is CASRETGAFYGYTF.

The chain joins TRBV2 to TRBJ2-7; TRBD1 matches at 9 bases. From germline, CDR1 is SNHLY and CDR2 FYNNEI. V lost 6 bases, J lost 6 bases, and 12 bases stayed unmatched. CDR3 length equals 15 residues. CDR3 nucleotide sequence: TGTGCCAGCAGAGACGAGCCGGGACAGGGTGGCGAGCAGTACTTC. Its translation is CASRDEPGQGGEQYF.

CDR3 loop: CASTLSTEAFF. The CDR3 DNA reads TGTGCCAGCACGTTATCGACTGAAGCTTTCTTT. V is TRBV2 and J is TRBJ1-1; no clear D. This CDR3 comprises 11 residues. Germline CDR1 and CDR2: SNHLY and FYNNEI. V was pared by 7 bases and J by 5 bases, with 8 bases between.

This clone came up a few times. This chain joins TRBV11-1 and TRBJ2-1; TRBD2 might be the D (6 bases). The germline V gene has CDR1 SGHAT and CDR2 FQDESV (reference sequence). Between the trimmed V and J ends, which lost 5 bases and 3 bases, there was a span of 20 bases. The length of the CDR3 is 17 residues. The CDR3 nucleotides read TGTGCCAGCAGCCTAACCGGGACTCACTGGGGCTACAATGAGCAGTTCTTC. The encoded protein is CASSLTGTHWGYNEQFF.

This clone was seen just once. This chain connects TRBV5-1 to TRBJ1-1, with a weak D call TRBD1 (5 bases). Germline V gene data show CDR1 as SGHRS and CDR2 as YFSETQ. This CDR3 contains 21 residues. Trimming stripped 1 base from V and 0 bases from J, with 28 bases between. CDR3 in DNA: TGCGCCAGCAGCTTGTTCGCGGGGGGAGTCGCGGGAGGGGAACTGAACACTGAAGCTTTCTTT. It yields the protein CASSLFAGGVAGGELNTEAFF.

In its sample, this clone was seen a few times. The chain joins TRBV19 to TRBJ1-1; D gene uncertain. The CDR3 covers 13 residues. Germline values: CDR1 LNHDA, CDR2 SQIVND (reference sequence). Trimming removed 6 bases from V and 2 bases from J, with 10 bases in between. The CDR3: CASRLDSNTEAFF. Here the CDR3 DNA reads TGTGCCAGTAGGCTGGATTCAAACACTGAAGCTTTCTTT.

Here the CDR3 DNA reads TGTGCTAGTGGTGAGGACGGACGGGACGAGCAGTACTTC. As protein: CASGEDGRDEQYF. V usage is TRBV12-5 and J usage is TRBJ2-7; D gene uncertain. V was cut by 5 bases and J by 5 bases, with 13 bases left in between. There are 13 residues in the CDR3. Germline V gives CDR1 LGHNT, CDR2 FRNRAP.

The chain is built from TRBV18 and TRBJ2-5; TRBD1 matches at 8 bases. Germline CDR1 KGHSH, CDR2 LQKENI. V shed 1 base and J 5 bases; nucleotides not matched to a gene: 9. CDR3 length equals 16 residues. The CDR3: CASSPLEQGAWETQYF. CDR3 in DNA: TGTGCCAGCTCACCACTGGAGCAGGGGGCATGGGAGACCCAGTACTTC.

V gene TRBV13 combines with J gene TRBJ2-2; 10 nucleotides agree with TRBD1. CDR1 PRHDT and CDR2 FYEKMQ come from the germline V gene (reference sequence). CDR3 length equals 15 residues. V trimming: 3 bases; J trimming: 3 bases; junction bases outside the gene matches: 1. CDR3 amino acids: CASSLGTGDTGELFF. CDR3 nucleotides: TGTGCCAGCAGCTTGGGGACAGGGGACACCGGGGAGCTGTTTTTT. The complete variable domain, with remaining parts taken from reference TRBV13 and TRBJ2-2, reads AAGVIQSPRHLIKEKRETATLKCYPIPRHDTVYWYQQGPGQDPQFLISFYEKMQSDKGSIPDRFSAQQFSDYHSELNMSSLELGDSALYFCASSLGTGDTGELFFGEGSRLTVL.

As to this clone: Other nucleotide sequences from this sample produce the same CDR3. The CDR3 DNA reads TGTGCCAGCAGTTTATCAGTTGGGGGCTACGAGCAGTACTTC. Translating gives CASSLSVGGYEQYF. The chain joins TRBV27 to TRBJ2-7, with D perhaps TRBD1 or TRBD2 (5 bases each). Germline V lookup: CDR1 MNHEY, CDR2 SMNVEV (reference sequence). Trimming took off 0 bases at V and 3 bases at J, with 9 bases between the two ends. The CDR3 is 14 amino acids.

In this sample, this clone turned up a few times. V is TRBV19 and J is TRBJ2-1, with D unclear. From germline, CDR1 is LNHDA and CDR2 SQIVND (reference sequence). The CDR3 sequence is 16 residues long. The V end lost 4 bases, the J end lost 9 bases, and 22 bases lay between the germline ends. The CDR3: CASSTSGSARLTEQFF. CDR3 nucleotide sequence: TGTGCCAGTAGTACCTCCGGCAGTGCCCGGCTGACTGAGCAGTTCTTC.

V and J are TRBV7-9 and TRBJ1-5; maybe TRBD1 (6 bases). Germline V CDR1 and CDR2: SEHNR, FQNEAQ (reference sequence). This CDR3 spans 15 amino acids. V lost 7 bases and J 1 base, leaving 14 bases between the germline ends. The CDR3 is CASTISGESNQPQHF. The CDR3 coding sequence is TGTGCCAGCACCATTTCAGGGGAGAGCAATCAGCCCCAGCATTTT.

V gene TRBV11-2 combines with J gene TRBJ2-2; D remains unclear. This CDR3 is 12 amino acids long. V was clipped by 10 bases and J by 2 bases, with 8 bases between them. Looked up from germline, CDR1 is SGHAT and CDR2 is FQNNGV. The CDR3, as DNA: TGTGCCATACTAAAAAACACCGGGGAGCTGTTTTTT. Amino acids: CAILKNTGELFF.

V usage is TRBV2 and J usage is TRBJ2-6; tentatively, D is TRBD1 or TRBD2 (5 bases each). The V and J ends lost 8 bases and 2 bases respectively, with 19 bases between them. The CDR3 consists of 17 residues. Germline V gives CDR1 SNHLY, CDR2 FYNNEI. CDR3 sequence (DNA): TGTGCCAGCGAGACCGGGACGGACACCACTGGGGCCAACGTCCTGACTTTC. The encoded protein is CASETGTDTTGANVLTF.

This sequence joins TRBV15 and TRBJ2-7; 8 nucleotides line up with TRBD2. The CDR3 length is 18 residues. CDR1 is LNHNV, CDR2 YYDKDF, per germline (reference sequence). V lost 0 bases to trimming and J lost 2 bases; unmatched junction nucleotides: 12. CDR3 amino acids: CATSRDLAPQRGTYEQYF. CDR3 nucleotides: TGTGCCACCAGCAGAGATCTAGCCCCCCAGCGGGGGACCTACGAGCAGTACTTC.

The rearrangement links TRBV11-2 to TRBJ2-7; D is unclear. V gave up 5 bases and J gave up 2 bases, with 7 bases separating them. CDR1 SGHAT and CDR2 FQNNGV come from the germline V gene. The CDR3 runs to 12 residues. CDR3 amino acids: CASSGNAYEQYF. Written as DNA, the CDR3 is TGTGCCAGCAGCGGGAACGCCTACGAGCAGTACTTC.

This clone has a handful of counts. The J gene is TRBJ1-1, the V gene TRBV7-9, with TRBD1 matching over 7 bases. Germline CDR1 and CDR2: SEHNR and FQNEAQ (reference sequence). This CDR3 region has 16 residues. The V segment lost 5 bases and the J segment 0 bases; nucleotides outside the gene matches: 9. CDR3 loop: CASSRPGQNMNTEAFF. The CDR3 nucleotides read TGTGCCAGCAGCCGCCCGGGACAGAACATGAACACTGAAGCTTTCTTT.

This clone appeared a few times. The J gene is TRBJ2-1, the V gene TRBV27; 10 positions agree with TRBD2. The CDR3 extends over 16 amino acids. CDR1 MNHEY and CDR2 SMNVEV come from the germline V gene (reference sequence). The V gene end was trimmed by 5 bases and the J gene end by 8 bases; junction bases not matched to a gene: 12. The CDR3 sequence is CASSTNPVAGGDEQFF. In DNA, the CDR3 is TGTGCCAGCAGTACCAATCCGGTAGCGGGAGGTGATGAGCAGTTCTTC.

This clone came up a few times. The rearrangement joins TRBV29-1 to TRBJ2-2, with 7 nucleotides matching TRBD2. V dropped 4 bases and J dropped 3; count of bases not matched to a gene: 5. Germline V gives CDR1 SQVTM, CDR2 ANQGSEA. The CDR3 covers 14 residues. DNA of the CDR3: TGCAGCGTTGTTTGGCGGGAGTACACCGGGGAGCTGTTTTTT. Its protein is CSVVWREYTGELFF.

This clone was observed a few times. V is TRBV27 and J is TRBJ2-7; D gene ambiguous. The CDR3 has 13 residues. Per the germline V gene, CDR1 is MNHEY and CDR2 is SMNVEV (reference sequence). With 1 base removed from V and 5 bases from J, the gap between germline ends came to 9 bases. The CDR3 bases are TGTGCCAGCAGTTTATTTCCCGGAAACGAGCAGTACTTC. It translates to CASSLFPGNEQYF.

The chain couples TRBV5-1 to TRBJ2-7, with 8 bases lining up with TRBD2. J was trimmed by 2 bases and V by 0 bases; bases with no gene match: 7. Looked up from germline, CDR1 is SGHRS and CDR2 is YFSETQ. The CDR3 is made up of 16 amino acids. CDR3 in amino acids: CASSLVLPAGAYEQYF. The CDR3 bases are TGCGCCAGCAGCTTGGTTCTGCCAGCGGGAGCCTACGAGCAGTACTTC. Combining the CDR3 with reference TRBV5-1 and TRBJ2-7 gives the whole variable domain KAGVTQTPRYLIKTRGQQVTLSCSPISGHRSVSWYQQTPGQGLQFLFEYFSETQRNKGNFPGRFSGRQFSNSRSEMNVSTLELGDSALYLCASSLVLPAGAYEQYFGPGTRLTVT.